The 5 T cell receptor beta chains in this list originate from one sample, sequenced in a study of T cell responses to AZD1222 COVID-19 vaccine. Clones were sequenced by immunoSEQ multiplex PCR, and TCRdb holds only the in-frame ones, with some missing. The top ten hold around 14% of the sample, which has about 120,000 clones, roughly 90% seen once. The material was peripheral blood, obtained on day 0 of AZD1222 vaccination. These TCRs come from an adult in good health.

The chain uses TRBV7-6 and TRBJ1-1, with 10 nucleotides matching TRBD1. Germline CDR1 is SGHVS and CDR2 is FNYEAQ. The J segment lost 1 base and the V segment lost 6 bases, leaving 5 bases of the junction unmatched. This CDR3 spans 15 amino acids. This CDR3 reads CASSSGQGENTEAFF. The CDR3 DNA reads as TGTGCCAGCAGTTCTGGACAGGGGGAGAACACTGAAGCTTTCTTT.

The V call is TRBV19, the J call TRBJ2-2; 8 bases match TRBD1. Unmatched junction bases numbered 5, after V lost 4 bases and J lost 1 base. Per the germline V gene, CDR1 is LNHDA and CDR2 is SQIVND (reference sequence). The length of the CDR3 is 16 residues. CDR3 loop: CASSTGQGRNTGELFF. The CDR3 nucleotides read TGTGCCAGTAGTACTGGACAGGGTAGGAACACCGGGGAGCTGTTTTTT.

The chain uses TRBV15 and TRBJ2-1, with 8 bases fitting TRBD2. V lost 0 bases to trimming and J lost 3 bases; unmatched junction nucleotides: 7. Germline assignment: CDR1 LNHNV and CDR2 YYDKDF (reference sequence). The CDR3 length is 17 residues. The CDR3 nucleotides are TGTGCCACCAGCAGAGAATTGTTTACTAGCGGCTACAATGAGCAGTTCTTC. Amino acids: CATSRELFTSGYNEQFF.

The rearrangement links TRBV3-1 (or the pseudogene TRBV3-2) to TRBJ2-2, with unresolved D. Trimming took off 4 bases at V and 6 bases at J, with 9 bases between the two ends. Per germline, CDR1 LGHDT and CDR2 YNNKEL (reference sequence). This CDR3 comprises 13 residues. The CDR3 sequence: CASSLGRSGELFF. Written as DNA, the CDR3 is TGTGCCAGCAGCCTCGGGCGCTCCGGGGAGCTGTTTTTT.

V gene TRBV10-1 combines with J gene TRBJ2-7, with a tentative D call TRBD2 (6 bases). Germline V CDR1 and CDR2: WNHNN, SYGVQD (reference sequence). V lost 5 bases and J lost 1, with 15 bases in between. The length of the CDR3 is 15 residues. The CDR3 DNA is TGCGCCAGCAGTCCCGGGAGAGATATGTCCTACGAGCAGTACTTC. It is translated as CASSPGRDMSYEQYF.